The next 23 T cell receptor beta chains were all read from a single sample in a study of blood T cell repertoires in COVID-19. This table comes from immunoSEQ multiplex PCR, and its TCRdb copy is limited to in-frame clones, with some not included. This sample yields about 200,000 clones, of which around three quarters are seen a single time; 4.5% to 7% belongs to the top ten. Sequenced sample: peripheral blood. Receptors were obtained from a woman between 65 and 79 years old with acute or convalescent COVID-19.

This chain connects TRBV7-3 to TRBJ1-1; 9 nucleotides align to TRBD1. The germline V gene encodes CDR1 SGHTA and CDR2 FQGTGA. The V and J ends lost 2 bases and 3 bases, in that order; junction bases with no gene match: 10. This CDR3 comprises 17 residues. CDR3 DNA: TGTGCCAGCAGCTTAGGGTCCGGACAGGGGAAGGACACTGAAGCTTTCTTT. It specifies CASSLGSGQGKDTEAFF.

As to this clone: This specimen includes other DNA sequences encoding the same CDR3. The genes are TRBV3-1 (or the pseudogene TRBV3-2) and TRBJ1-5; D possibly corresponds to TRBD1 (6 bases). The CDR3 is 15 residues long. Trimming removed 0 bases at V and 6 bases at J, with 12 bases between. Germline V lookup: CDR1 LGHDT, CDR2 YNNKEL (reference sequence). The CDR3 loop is CASSQDGGGGQPQHF. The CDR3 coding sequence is TGTGCCAGCAGCCAAGATGGAGGGGGGGGTCAGCCCCAGCATTTT.

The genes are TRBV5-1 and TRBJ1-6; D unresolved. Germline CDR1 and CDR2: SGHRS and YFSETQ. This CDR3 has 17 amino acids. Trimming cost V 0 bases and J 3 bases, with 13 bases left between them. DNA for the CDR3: TGCGCCAGCAGCTTGGGGCTCGTGTCAGACTATAATTCACCCCTCCACTTT. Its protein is CASSLGLVSDYNSPLHF.

The CDR3 here is CASSEGTGIEKLFF. The CDR3 nucleotides read TGTGCCAGCAGTGAAGGTACAGGGATTGAAAAACTGTTTTTT. The V call is TRBV2, the J call TRBJ1-4; possibly TRBD1 for D (6 bases). Germline lookup yields CDR1 SNHLY and CDR2 FYNNEI. V lost 1 base, J lost 7 bases, and 10 bases lay in between. The CDR3 loop spans 14 amino acids.

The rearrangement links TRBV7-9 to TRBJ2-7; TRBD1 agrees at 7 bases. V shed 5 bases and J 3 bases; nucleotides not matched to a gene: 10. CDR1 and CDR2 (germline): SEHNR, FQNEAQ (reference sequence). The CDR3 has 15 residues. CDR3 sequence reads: CASSDKQGVDYEQYF. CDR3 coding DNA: TGTGCCAGCAGCGATAAGCAGGGGGTTGACTACGAGCAGTACTTC.

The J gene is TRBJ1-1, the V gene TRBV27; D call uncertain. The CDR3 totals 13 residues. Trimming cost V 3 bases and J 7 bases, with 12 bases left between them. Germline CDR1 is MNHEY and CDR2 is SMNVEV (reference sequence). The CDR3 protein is CASSFHDGGEAFF. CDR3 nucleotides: TGTGCCAGCAGTTTCCATGACGGAGGTGAAGCTTTCTTT.

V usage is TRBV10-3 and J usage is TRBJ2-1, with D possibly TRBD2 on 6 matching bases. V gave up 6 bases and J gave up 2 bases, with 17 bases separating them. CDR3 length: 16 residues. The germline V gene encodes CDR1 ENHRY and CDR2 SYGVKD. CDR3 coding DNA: TGTGCCATCAGGGGTACTGGAGCGGGCCCCTACAATGAGCAGTTCTTC. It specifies CAIRGTGAGPYNEQFF.

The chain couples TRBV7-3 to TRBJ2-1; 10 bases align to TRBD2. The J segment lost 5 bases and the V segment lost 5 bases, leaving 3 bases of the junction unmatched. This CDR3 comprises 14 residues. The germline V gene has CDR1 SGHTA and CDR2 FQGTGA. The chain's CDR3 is CASSRGLANNEQFF. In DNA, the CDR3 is TGTGCCAGCAGCAGGGGACTAGCGAACAATGAGCAGTTCTTC.

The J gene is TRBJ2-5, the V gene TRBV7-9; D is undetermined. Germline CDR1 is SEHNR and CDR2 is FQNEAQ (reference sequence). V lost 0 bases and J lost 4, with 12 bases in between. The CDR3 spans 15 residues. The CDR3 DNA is TGTGCCAGCAGCTTAGCATCCGTGCGCGGAGAGACCCAGTACTTC. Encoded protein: CASSLASVRGETQYF.

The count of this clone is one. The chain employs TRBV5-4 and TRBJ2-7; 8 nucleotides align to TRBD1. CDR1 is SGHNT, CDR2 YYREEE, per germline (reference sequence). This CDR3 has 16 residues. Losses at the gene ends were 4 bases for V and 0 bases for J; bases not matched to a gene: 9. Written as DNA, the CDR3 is TGTGCCAGCAGCCCTTCGGGACAGGCCCTCTCCTACGAGCAGTACTTC. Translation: CASSPSGQALSYEQYF.

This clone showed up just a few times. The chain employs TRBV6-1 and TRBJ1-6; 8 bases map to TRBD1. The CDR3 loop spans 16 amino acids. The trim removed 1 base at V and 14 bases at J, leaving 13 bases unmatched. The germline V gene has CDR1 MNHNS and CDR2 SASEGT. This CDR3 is CASSEGGTGPLSALHF. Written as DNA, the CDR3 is TGTGCCAGCAGTGAAGGGGGGACAGGCCCACTCTCGGCCCTCCACTTT.

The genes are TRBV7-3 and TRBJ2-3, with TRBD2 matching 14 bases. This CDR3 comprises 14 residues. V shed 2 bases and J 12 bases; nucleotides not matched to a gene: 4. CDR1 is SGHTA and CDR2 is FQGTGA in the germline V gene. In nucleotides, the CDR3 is TGTGCCAGCAGCTTAGGGGGGACTAGCGGGAGCCAGTATTTT. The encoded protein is CASSLGGTSGSQYF.

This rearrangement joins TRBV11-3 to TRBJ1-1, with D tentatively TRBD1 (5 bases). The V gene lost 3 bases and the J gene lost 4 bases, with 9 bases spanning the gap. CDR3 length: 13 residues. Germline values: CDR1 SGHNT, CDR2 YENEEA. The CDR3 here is CASSLGPGTEAFF. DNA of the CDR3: TGTGCCAGCAGCTTGGGGCCGGGCACTGAAGCTTTCTTT.

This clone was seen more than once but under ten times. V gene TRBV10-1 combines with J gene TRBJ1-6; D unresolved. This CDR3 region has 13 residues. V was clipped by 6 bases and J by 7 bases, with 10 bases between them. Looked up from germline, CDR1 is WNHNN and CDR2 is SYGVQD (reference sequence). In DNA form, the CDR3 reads TGCGCCAGCAGGACAAGTCCGAATTCACCCCTCCACTTT. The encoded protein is CASRTSPNSPLHF.

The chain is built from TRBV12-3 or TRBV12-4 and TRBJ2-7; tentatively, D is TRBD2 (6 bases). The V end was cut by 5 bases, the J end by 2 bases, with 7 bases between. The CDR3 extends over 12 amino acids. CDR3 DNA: TGTGCCAGCAGTAGCGGGCCCTACGAGCAGTACTTC. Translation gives CASSSGPYEQYF.

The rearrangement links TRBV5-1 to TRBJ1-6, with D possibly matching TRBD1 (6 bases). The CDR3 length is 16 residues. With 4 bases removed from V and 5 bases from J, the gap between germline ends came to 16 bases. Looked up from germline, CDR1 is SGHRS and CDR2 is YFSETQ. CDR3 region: CASSPVGTGNNSPLHF. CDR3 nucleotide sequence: TGCGCCAGCAGCCCTGTGGGTACAGGGAATAATTCACCCCTCCACTTT.

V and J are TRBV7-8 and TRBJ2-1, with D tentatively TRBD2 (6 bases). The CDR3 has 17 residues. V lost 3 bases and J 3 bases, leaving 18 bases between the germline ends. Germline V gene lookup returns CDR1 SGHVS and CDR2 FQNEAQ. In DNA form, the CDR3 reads TGTGCCAGCAGCTTCTTGGCGGGTAGCGGCCTCTACAATGAGCAGTTCTTC. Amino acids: CASSFLAGSGLYNEQFF.

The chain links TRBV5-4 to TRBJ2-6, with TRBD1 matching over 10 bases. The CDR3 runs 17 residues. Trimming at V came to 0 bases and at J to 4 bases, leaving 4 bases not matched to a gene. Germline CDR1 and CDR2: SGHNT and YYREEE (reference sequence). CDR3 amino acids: CASSLGGTGVGANVLTF. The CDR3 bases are TGTGCCAGCAGCTTGGGCGGGACAGGGGTCGGGGCCAACGTCCTGACTTTC.

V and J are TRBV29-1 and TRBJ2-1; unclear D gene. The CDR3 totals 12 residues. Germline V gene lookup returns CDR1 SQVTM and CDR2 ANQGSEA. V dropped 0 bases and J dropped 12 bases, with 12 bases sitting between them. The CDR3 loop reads CSVEDLGEWQFF. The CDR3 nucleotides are TGCAGCGTTGAAGATCTCGGAGAGTGGCAGTTCTTC.

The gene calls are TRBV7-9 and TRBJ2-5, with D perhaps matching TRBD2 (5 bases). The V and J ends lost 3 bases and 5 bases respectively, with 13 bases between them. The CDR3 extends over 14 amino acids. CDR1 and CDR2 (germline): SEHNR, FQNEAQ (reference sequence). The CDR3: CASSFASFFETQYF. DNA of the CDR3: TGTGCCAGCAGCTTTGCTAGCTTCTTTGAGACCCAGTACTTC.

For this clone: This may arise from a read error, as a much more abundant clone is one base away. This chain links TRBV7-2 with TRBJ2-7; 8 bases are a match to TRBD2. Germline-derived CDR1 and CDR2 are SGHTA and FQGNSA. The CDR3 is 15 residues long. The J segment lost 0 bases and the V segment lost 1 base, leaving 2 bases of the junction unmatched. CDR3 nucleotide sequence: TGTGCCAGCAGCTTAGGGGGGACTAGCTCCTACGAGCAGTACTTC. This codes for CASSLGGTSSYEQYF.

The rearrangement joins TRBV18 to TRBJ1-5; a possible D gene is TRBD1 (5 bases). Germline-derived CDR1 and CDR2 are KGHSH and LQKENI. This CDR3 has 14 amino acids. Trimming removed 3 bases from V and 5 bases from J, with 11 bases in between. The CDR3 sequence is CASSPRRVHQPQHF. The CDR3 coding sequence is TGTGCCAGCTCACCCCGCAGGGTGCATCAGCCCCAGCATTTT.

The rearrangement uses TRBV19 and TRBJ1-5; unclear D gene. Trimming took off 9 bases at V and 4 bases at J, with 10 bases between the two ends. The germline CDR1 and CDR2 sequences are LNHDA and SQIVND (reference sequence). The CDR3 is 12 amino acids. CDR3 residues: CASRTGNQPQHF. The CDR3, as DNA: TGTGCCAGCCGGACTGGGAATCAGCCCCAGCATTTT.